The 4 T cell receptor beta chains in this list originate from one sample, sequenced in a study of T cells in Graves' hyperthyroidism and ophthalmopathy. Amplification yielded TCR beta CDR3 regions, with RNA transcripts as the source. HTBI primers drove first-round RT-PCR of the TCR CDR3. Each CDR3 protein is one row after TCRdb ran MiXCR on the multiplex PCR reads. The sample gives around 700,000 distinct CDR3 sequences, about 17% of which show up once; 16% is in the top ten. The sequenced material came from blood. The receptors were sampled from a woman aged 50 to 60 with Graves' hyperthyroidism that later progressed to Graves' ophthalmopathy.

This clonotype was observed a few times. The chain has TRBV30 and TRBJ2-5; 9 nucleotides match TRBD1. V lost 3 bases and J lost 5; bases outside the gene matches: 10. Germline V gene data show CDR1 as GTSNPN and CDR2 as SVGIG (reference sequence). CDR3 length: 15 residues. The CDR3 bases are TGTGCCTGGAGCGACGGTAACAGGGGGCAGGAGACCCAGTACTTC. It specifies CAWSDGNRGQETQYF.

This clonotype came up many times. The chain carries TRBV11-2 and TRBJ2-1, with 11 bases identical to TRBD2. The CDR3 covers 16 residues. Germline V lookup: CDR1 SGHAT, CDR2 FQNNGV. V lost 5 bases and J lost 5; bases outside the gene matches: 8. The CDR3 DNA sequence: TGTGCCAGCAGCCCACTCCGACTAGCGGGGCACAATGAGCAGTTCTTC. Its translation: CASSPLRLAGHNEQFF.

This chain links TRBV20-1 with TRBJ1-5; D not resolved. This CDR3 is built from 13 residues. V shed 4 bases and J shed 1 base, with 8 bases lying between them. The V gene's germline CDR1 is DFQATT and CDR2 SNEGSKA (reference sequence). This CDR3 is CSATGLSNQPQHF. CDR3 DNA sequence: TGCAGTGCTACCGGGTTGAGCAATCAGCCCCAGCATTTT.

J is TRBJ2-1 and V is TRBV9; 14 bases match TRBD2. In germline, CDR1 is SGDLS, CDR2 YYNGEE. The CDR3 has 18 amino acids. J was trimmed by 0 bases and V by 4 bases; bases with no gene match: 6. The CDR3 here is CASSSRTSGRSSYNEQFF. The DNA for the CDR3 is TGTGCCAGCAGCTCCCGGACTAGCGGGAGGAGCTCCTACAATGAGCAGTTCTTC. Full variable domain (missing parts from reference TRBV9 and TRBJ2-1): DSGVTQTPKHLITATGQRVTLRCSPRSGDLSVYWYQQSLDQGLQFLIQYYNGEERAKGNILERFSAQQFPDLHSELNLSSLELGDSALYFCASSSRTSGRSSYNEQFFGPGTRLTVL.